These 13 T cell receptor beta chains originate from one sample sequenced in a study of PD-L1 blockade in urothelial cancer. The protocol was immunoSEQ multiplex PCR, while the TCRdb copy is restricted to in-frame clones and leaves out a portion. This sample has about 130,000 clones; about 82% occur once, and the top ten carry 2.4%. Stated time point: peripheral blood 6 weeks after treatment start. The sequencing here drew on PBMCs, taken around atezolizumab (anti-PD-L1) treatment. All receptors derive from a man in his fifties or sixties with urothelial cancer.

The chain joins TRBV28 to TRBJ1-5; no reliable D call. Trimming took off 2 bases at V and 4 bases at J, with 18 bases between the two ends. Germline V gene lookup returns CDR1 MDHEN and CDR2 SYDVKM. The CDR3 covers 17 residues. Written as DNA, the CDR3 is TGTGCCAGCAGTTTAGGTATGAATTTTGGCCTTAATCAGCCCCAGCATTTT. Amino acids: CASSLGMNFGLNQPQHF. Supplemented by reference TRBV28 and TRBJ1-5, the full variable domain reads DVKVTQSSRYLVKRTGEKVFLECVQDMDHENMFWYRQDPGLGLRLIYFSYDVKMKEKGDIPEGYSVSREKKERFSLILESASTNQTSMYLCASSLGMNFGLNQPQHFGDGTRLSIL.

The chain recombines TRBV11-3 with TRBJ2-5, with D tentatively TRBD2 (5 bases). Trimming stripped 1 base from V and 4 bases from J, with 16 bases between. The CDR3 sequence is 16 residues long. Germline V gives CDR1 SGHNT, CDR2 YENEEA. DNA of the CDR3: TGTGCCAGCAGCTTAGGAGTTGTGAGGGCTGGAGAGACCCAGTACTTC. Its protein is CASSLGVVRAGETQYF.

This chain links TRBV6-6 with TRBJ1-2; weak D call: TRBD1 (6 bases). This CDR3 contains 15 residues. V lost 2 bases and J lost 3, with 13 bases in between. Germline CDR1 and CDR2: MNHNY and SVGAGI (reference sequence). CDR3 bases: TGTGCCAGCAGTTACAGCATTAGGGGGTACTATGGCTACACCTTC. The encoded protein is CASSYSIRGYYGYTF.

This clone was seen a few times. The chain links TRBV5-6 to TRBJ2-7; 9 bases line up with TRBD2. The ends lost 3 bases at V and 0 bases at J; junction bases unmatched: 10. The CDR3 loop spans 17 amino acids. Germline CDR1 is SGHDT and CDR2 is YYEEEE. The CDR3 loop is CASSSEFLAGSSYEQYF. The CDR3 DNA follows: TGTGCCAGCAGCTCCGAGTTCCTAGCGGGAAGCTCCTACGAGCAGTACTTC.

J is TRBJ1-1 and V is TRBV30; D gene unclear. The CDR3 totals 13 residues. Deletions cut 6 bases from V and 0 bases from J, with 11 bases between. The V gene's germline CDR1 is GTSNPN and CDR2 SVGIG (reference sequence). The CDR3 here is CACRGFLNTEAFF. DNA for the CDR3: TGTGCCTGCCGGGGTTTTTTGAACACTGAAGCTTTCTTT.

The chain joins TRBV7-8 to TRBJ2-2; 7 bases match TRBD2. Per germline, CDR1 SGHVS and CDR2 FQNEAQ. V dropped 3 bases and J dropped 6; count of bases not matched to a gene: 13. This CDR3 spans 17 amino acids. The CDR3 region has the DNA TGTGCCAGCAGCTTCCTGGGCGGGGAGGGTCTACCCGGGGAGCTGTTTTTT. It yields the protein CASSFLGGEGLPGELFF.

In its sample, this clone was seen once. The chain has TRBV28 and TRBJ1-5, with a possible D match to TRBD1 (5 bases). Germline lookup yields CDR1 MDHEN and CDR2 SYDVKM. The V end was cut by 5 bases, the J end by 5 bases, with 16 bases between. The CDR3 runs to 15 residues. The CDR3 here is CASSPAAGVYQPQHF. DNA for the CDR3: TGTGCCAGCAGTCCAGCCGCGGGGGTATATCAGCCCCAGCATTTT.

CDR3: CASSRQGMNQPQHF. The CDR3 DNA sequence: TGTGCCAGCAGTAGACAGGGGATGAATCAGCCCCAGCATTTT. The chain recombines TRBV2 with TRBJ1-5, with 8 bases that match TRBD1. The CDR3 is made up of 14 amino acids. J was trimmed by 4 bases and V by 5 bases; bases with no gene match: 4. Germline CDR1 and CDR2: SNHLY and FYNNEI.

This chain links TRBV28 with TRBJ1-1; D is uncertain. V lost 3 bases and J lost 11, with 13 bases in between. Germline V lookup: CDR1 MDHEN, CDR2 SYDVKM. The CDR3 loop spans 12 amino acids. The CDR3 sequence is CASSLVGSGAFF. The CDR3 DNA reads as TGTGCCAGCAGTTTGGTCGGCTCCGGGGCTTTCTTT. Supplemented by reference TRBV28 and TRBJ1-1, the full variable domain reads DVKVTQSSRYLVKRTGEKVFLECVQDMDHENMFWYRQDPGLGLRLIYFSYDVKMKEKGDIPEGYSVSREKKERFSLILESASTNQTSMYLCASSLVGSGAFFGQGTRLTVV.

This clone has only one observation. This sequence joins TRBV6-6 and TRBJ1-1; perhaps TRBD1 as D (5 bases). CDR1 MNHNY and CDR2 SVGAGI come from the germline V gene (reference sequence). This CDR3 has 14 amino acids. With 6 bases removed from V and 4 bases from J, the gap between germline ends came to 15 bases. CDR3 in DNA: TGTGCCAGCAGCCCGCCAGGCGGGGGCACTGAAGCTTTCTTT. Its translation is CASSPPGGGTEAFF.

In its sample, this clone was seen once. The rearrangement uses TRBV25-1 and TRBJ2-2; 8 bases map to TRBD2. CDR1 is MGHDK and CDR2 is SYGVNS in the germline V gene. The CDR3 has 18 residues. The V gene end was trimmed by 0 bases and the J gene end by 8 bases; junction bases not matched to a gene: 14. The CDR3 loop reads CASSEYPSAGGVGGELFF. The DNA for the CDR3 is TGTGCCAGCAGTGAATACCCTAGCGCGGGAGGAGTTGGAGGGGAGCTGTTTTTT.

The V and J genes are TRBV19 and TRBJ2-2; 9 bases agree with TRBD2. V shed 4 bases and J 1 base; nucleotides not matched to a gene: 1. Per the germline V gene, CDR1 is LNHDA and CDR2 is SQIVND (reference sequence). This CDR3 region has 15 residues. For the CDR3, the DNA is TGTGCCAGTAGTAGCGGGAGGGAGAACACCGGGGAGCTGTTTTTT. Residues: CASSSGRENTGELFF.

The chain has TRBV20-1 and TRBJ2-1; no definite D call. V lost 5 bases, J lost 10 bases, and 12 bases lay in between. This CDR3 has 11 amino acids. The V gene's germline CDR1 is DFQATT and CDR2 SNEGSKA (reference sequence). CDR3 in DNA: TGCAGTGCTGTCCAACAGATAGAGCAGTTCTTC. Translating gives CSAVQQIEQFF.